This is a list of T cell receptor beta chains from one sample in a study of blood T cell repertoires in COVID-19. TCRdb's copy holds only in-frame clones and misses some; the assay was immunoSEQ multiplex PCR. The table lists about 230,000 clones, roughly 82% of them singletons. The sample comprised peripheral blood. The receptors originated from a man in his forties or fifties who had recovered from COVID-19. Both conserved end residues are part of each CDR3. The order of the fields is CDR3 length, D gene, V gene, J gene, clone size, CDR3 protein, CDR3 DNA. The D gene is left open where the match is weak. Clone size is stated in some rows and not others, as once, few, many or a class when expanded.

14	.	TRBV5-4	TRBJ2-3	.	CASSRKPGTDTQYF	TGTGCCAGCAGCCGCAAGCCAGGGACAGATACGCAGTATTTT
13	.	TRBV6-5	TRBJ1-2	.	CASKRGEFYGYTF	TGTGCCAGCAAACGGGGGGAGTTTTATGGCTACACCTTC
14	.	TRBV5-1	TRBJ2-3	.	CASSMGTRGDTQYF	TGCGCCAGCAGCATGGGGACTCGGGGGGATACGCAGTATTTT
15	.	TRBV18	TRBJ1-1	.	CASSPGQGKGTEAFF	TGTGCCAGCTCACCCGGGCAGGGTAAGGGCACTGAAGCTTTCTTT
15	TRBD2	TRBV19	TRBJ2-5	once	CASRKTSGYQETQYF	TGTGCCAGTAGAAAAACTAGCGGATACCAAGAGACCCAGTACTTC
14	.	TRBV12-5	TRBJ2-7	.	CASGLGTGAYEQYF	TGTGCTAGTGGTTTGGGGACTGGCGCCTACGAGCAGTACTTC
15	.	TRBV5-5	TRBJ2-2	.	CASSFGGLNTGELFF	TGTGCCAGCAGCTTTGGGGGCCTCAACACCGGGGAGCTGTTTTTT
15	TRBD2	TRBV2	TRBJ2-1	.	CASSLAGGRYNEQFF	TGTGCCAGCAGCCTAGCGGGCGGGCGGTACAATGAGCAGTTCTTC
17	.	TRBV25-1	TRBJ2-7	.	CASSEGFNRTWVGEQYF	TGTGCCAGCAGTGAGGGTTTTAACAGGACCTGGGTGGGTGAGCAGTACTTC
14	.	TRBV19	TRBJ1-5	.	CASSLRFFNQPQHF	TGTGCCAGTAGCCTCAGGTTCTTCAATCAGCCCCAGCATTTT
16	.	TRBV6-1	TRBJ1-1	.	CASSEVPGGINTEAFF	TGTGCCAGCAGTGAAGTTCCGGGGGGCATAAACACTGAAGCTTTCTTT
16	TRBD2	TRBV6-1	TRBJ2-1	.	CASSERGRGGRDEQFF	TGTGCCAGCAGTGAAAGGGGACGGGGGGGCCGAGATGAGCAGTTCTTC
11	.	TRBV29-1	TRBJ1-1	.	CSVETNTEAFF	TGCAGCGTTGAAACAAACACTGAAGCTTTCTTT
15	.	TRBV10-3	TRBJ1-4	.	CAISDRGAGDEKLFF	TGTGCCATCAGTGATCGGGGGGCTGGGGATGAAAAACTGTTTTTT
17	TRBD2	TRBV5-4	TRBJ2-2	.	CASSLEETSENTGELFF	TGTGCCAGCAGCTTAGAAGAGACTAGCGAGAACACCGGGGAGCTGTTTTTT
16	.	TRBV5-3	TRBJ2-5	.	CARSPKPRQGQETQYF	TGTGCCAGAAGCCCCAAACCCCGCCAGGGACAAGAGACCCAGTACTTC
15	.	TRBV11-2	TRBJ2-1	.	CASSFRQGAYNEQFF	TGTGCCAGCAGCTTTCGCCAGGGTGCCTACAATGAGCAGTTCTTC
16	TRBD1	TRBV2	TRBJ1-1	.	CASSEGPTGDYTEAFF	TGTGCCAGCAGTGAGGGTCCGACAGGGGATTACACTGAAGCTTTCTTT
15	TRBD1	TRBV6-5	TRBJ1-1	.	CASSYKGQGAEKAFF	TGTGCCAGCAGTTACAAGGGACAGGGGGCGGAAAAAGCTTTCTTT
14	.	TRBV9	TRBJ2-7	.	CASSAQVGGYEQYF	TGTGCCAGCAGCGCCCAGGTGGGGGGTTACGAGCAGTACTTC
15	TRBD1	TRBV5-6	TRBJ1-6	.	CASSLTGVDNSPLHF	TGTGCCAGCAGCCTCACAGGGGTGGACAATTCACCCCTCCACTTT
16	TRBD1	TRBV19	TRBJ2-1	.	CASSSPTGQGPEEQFF	TGTGCCAGTAGTTCCCCGACGGGACAGGGCCCTGAAGAGCAGTTCTTC
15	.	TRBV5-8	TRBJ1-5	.	CASWTETIFNQPQHF	TGTGCCAGCTGGACAGAGACCATTTTCAATCAGCCCCAGCATTTT
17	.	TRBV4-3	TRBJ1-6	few	CASSQEVYVRDGSPLHF	TGCGCCAGCAGCCAAGAGGTCTACGTGCGGGACGGATCACCCCTCCACTTT
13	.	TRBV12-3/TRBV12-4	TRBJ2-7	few	CASSLGQSYEQYF	TGTGCCAGCAGTTTGGGACAATCCTACGAGCAGTACTTC